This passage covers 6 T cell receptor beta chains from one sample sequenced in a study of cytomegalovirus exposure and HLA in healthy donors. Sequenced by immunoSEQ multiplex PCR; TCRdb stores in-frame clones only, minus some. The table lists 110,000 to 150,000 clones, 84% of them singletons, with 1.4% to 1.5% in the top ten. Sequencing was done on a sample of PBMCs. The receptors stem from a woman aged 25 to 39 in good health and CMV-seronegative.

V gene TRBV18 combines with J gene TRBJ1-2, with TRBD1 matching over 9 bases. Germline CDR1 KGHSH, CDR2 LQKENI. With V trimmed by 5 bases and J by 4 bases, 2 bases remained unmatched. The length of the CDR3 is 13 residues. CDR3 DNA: TGTGCCAGCTCAGAGACAGGGGGCTATGGCTACACCTTC. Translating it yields CASSETGGYGYTF.

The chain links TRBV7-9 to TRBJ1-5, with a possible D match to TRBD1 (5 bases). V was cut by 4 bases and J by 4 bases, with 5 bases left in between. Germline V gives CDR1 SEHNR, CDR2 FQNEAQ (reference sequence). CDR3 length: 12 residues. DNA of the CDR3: TGTGCCAGCAGCTCAGGGAATCAGCCCCAGCATTTT. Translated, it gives CASSSGNQPQHF.

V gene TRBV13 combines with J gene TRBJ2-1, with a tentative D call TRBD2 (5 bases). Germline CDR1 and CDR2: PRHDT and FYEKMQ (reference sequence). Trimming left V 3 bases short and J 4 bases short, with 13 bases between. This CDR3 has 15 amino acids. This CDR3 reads CASSFYRDMYNEQFF. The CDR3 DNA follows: TGTGCCAGCAGCTTCTACCGGGATATGTACAATGAGCAGTTCTTC.

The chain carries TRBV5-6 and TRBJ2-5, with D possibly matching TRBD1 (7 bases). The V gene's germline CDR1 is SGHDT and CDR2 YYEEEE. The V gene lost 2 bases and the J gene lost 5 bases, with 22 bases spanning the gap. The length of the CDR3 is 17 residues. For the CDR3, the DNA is TGTGCCAGCAGCTTAAGACTTCTGCGGGACAGCCGGGAGACCCAGTACTTC. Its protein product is CASSLRLLRDSRETQYF.

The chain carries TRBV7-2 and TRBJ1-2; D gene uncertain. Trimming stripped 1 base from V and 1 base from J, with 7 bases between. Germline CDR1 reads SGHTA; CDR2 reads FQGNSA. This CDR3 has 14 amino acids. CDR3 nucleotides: TGTGCCAGCAGCTTAGTTGCCAGTAACTATGGCTACACCTTC. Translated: CASSLVASNYGYTF.

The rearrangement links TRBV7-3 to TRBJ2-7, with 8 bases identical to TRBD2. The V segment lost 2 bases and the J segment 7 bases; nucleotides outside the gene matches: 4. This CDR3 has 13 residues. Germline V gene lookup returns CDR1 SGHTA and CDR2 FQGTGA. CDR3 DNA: TGTGCCAGCAGCTTACTTCCGGGGGGGGAGCAGTACTTC. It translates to CASSLLPGGEQYF.